The 13 T cell receptor beta chains given below trace back to one sample, sequenced in a study of blood T cell repertoires in COVID-19. Repertoires were generated with immunoSEQ multiplex PCR, while TCRdb's copy carries only in-frame clones and drops some. The sample lists some 130,000 clones; more than 80% were seen once. What was sequenced was peripheral blood. Source of these receptors: a human donor in a cohort sampled during active COVID-19.

This sequence joins TRBV19 and TRBJ2-3; D gene ambiguous. Germline CDR1 LNHDA, CDR2 SQIVND (reference sequence). The V and J ends lost 2 bases and 6 bases respectively, with 12 bases between them. The CDR3 spans 14 residues. In DNA form, the CDR3 reads TGTGCCAGTAGTATACAGGCCCCCTCGGATACGCAGTATTTT. This sequence encodes CASSIQAPSDTQYF. The full variable domain, rest sourced from reference TRBV19 and TRBJ2-3, is DGGITQSPKYLFRKEGQNVTLSCEQNLNHDAMYWYRQDPGQGLRLIYYSQIVNDFQKGDIAEGYSVSREKKESFPLTVTSAQKNPTAFYLCASSIQAPSDTQYFGPGTRLTVL.

CDR3 amino acids: CASSLVSGAKGNTIYF. The CDR3 DNA reads as TGTGCCAGCAGCTTAGTCTCAGGGGCTAAGGGAAACACCATATATTTT. This chain links TRBV7-2 with TRBJ1-3, with D possibly being TRBD1 (6 bases). V was cut by 1 base and J by 4 bases, with 14 bases left in between. CDR3 length: 16 amino acids. Germline-derived CDR1 and CDR2 are SGHTA and FQGNSA.

V usage is TRBV5-8 and J usage is TRBJ1-5; no clear D gene. The V gene lost 4 bases and the J gene lost 10 bases, with 24 bases spanning the gap. The CDR3 sequence is 16 residues long. Germline CDR1 and CDR2: SGHTS and YDEGEE. The CDR3 nucleotides are TGTGCCAGCAGCCTCCCGCGCAGCGCGATACTCCATCCCCAGCATTTT. Its protein is CASSLPRSAILHPQHF. Looking up the rest from reference TRBV5-8 and TRBJ1-5 gives the full variable domain: EAGVTQSPTHLIKTRGQQATLRCSPISGHTSVYWYQQALGLGLQFLLWYDEGEERNRGNFPPRFSGRQFPNYSSELNVNALELEDSALYLCASSLPRSAILHPQHFGDGTRLSIL.

This chain uses TRBV7-2 with TRBJ1-5; the D gene is possibly TRBD1 (5 bases). CDR1 SGHTA and CDR2 FQGNSA come from the germline V gene. V dropped 1 base and J dropped 5 bases, with 12 bases sitting between them. The CDR3 extends over 15 amino acids. The CDR3 spells CASSLEDSRHQPQHF. The DNA of the CDR3 is TGTGCCAGCAGCTTAGAAGACAGCCGTCATCAGCCCCAGCATTTT.

Only a few counts were recorded for this clone. This chain connects TRBV18 to TRBJ1-6; a possible D gene is TRBD1 (5 bases). CDR3 size: 14 residues. V was pared by 4 bases and J by 9 bases, with 13 bases between. The V gene's germline CDR1 is KGHSH and CDR2 LQKENI. The CDR3 loop reads CASSRGDGASPLHF. CDR3 coding DNA: TGTGCCAGCTCACGGGGGGACGGGGCTTCACCCCTCCACTTT.

The table lists this clone with a count of one. The V and J genes are TRBV18 and TRBJ1-3, with no clear D. There are 16 residues in the CDR3. Trimming removed 2 bases from V and 0 bases from J, with 11 bases in between. The germline V gene has CDR1 KGHSH and CDR2 LQKENI. The CDR3 sequence: CASSPGPRISGNTIYF. The CDR3 nucleotides are TGTGCCAGCTCACCAGGTCCCAGGATCTCTGGAAACACCATATATTTT.

This chain joins TRBV19 and TRBJ1-5, with no clear D. CDR3 length: 13 residues. CDR1 and CDR2 from the germline V gene are LNHDA and SQIVND (reference sequence). With 9 bases removed from V and 7 bases from J, the gap between germline ends came to 16 bases. Here the CDR3 DNA reads TGTGCCAGCTCCGGGATTGCCGCGCAGCCCCAGCATTTT. Translating it yields CASSGIAAQPQHF.

This chain links TRBV5-4 with TRBJ2-2; unclear D gene. The CDR3 is 13 residues long. Germline-derived CDR1 and CDR2 are SGHNT and YYREEE (reference sequence). V was clipped by 2 bases and J by 3 bases, with 5 bases between them. This chain's CDR3 is CASSFDYTGELFF. In nucleotides, the CDR3 is TGTGCCAGCAGCTTCGACTACACCGGGGAGCTGTTTTTT.

The CDR3 spells CASSLYRTAGSGNTIYF. The CDR3 DNA sequence: TGCGCCAGCAGCTTATACAGGACAGCTGGCTCTGGAAACACCATATATTTT. V gene TRBV5-1 combines with J gene TRBJ1-3, with D possibly being TRBD1 (6 bases). V gave up 2 bases and J gave up 0 bases, with 15 bases separating them. Looked up from germline, CDR1 is SGHRS and CDR2 is YFSETQ. The CDR3 has 17 residues.

The chain is built from TRBV5-5 and TRBJ2-2; D remains ambiguous. V was cut by 2 bases and J by 3 bases, with 14 bases left in between. There are 16 residues in the CDR3. Germline V gives CDR1 SGHKS, CDR2 YYEKEE (reference sequence). The chain's CDR3 is CASSFGGGGDTGELFF. The CDR3 nucleotides are TGTGCCAGCAGCTTTGGCGGCGGCGGAGACACCGGGGAGCTGTTTTTT.

V is TRBV7-2 and J is TRBJ1-3, with no clear D. V lost 1 base to trimming and J lost 0 bases, with 10 bases between them. The CDR3 is 16 amino acids. Germline V gene sequence: CDR1 SGHTA, CDR2 FQGNSA. CDR3 in DNA: TGTGCCAGCAGCTTAGTCGGTCAACTCTCTGGAAACACCATATATTTT. This sequence encodes CASSLVGQLSGNTIYF.

DNA of the CDR3: TGTGCCAGCAGTCGAAGACCGGGACACTTGAACACCGGGGAGCTGTTTTTT. It yields the protein CASSRRPGHLNTGELFF. V and J are TRBV6-6 and TRBJ2-2; D may be TRBD1 (6 bases). V gave up 5 bases and J gave up 1 base, with 17 bases separating them. The V gene's germline CDR1 is MNHNY and CDR2 SVGAGI (reference sequence). This CDR3 comprises 17 residues.

CDR3 region: CASSLGALYRSYEQYV. The CDR3 DNA is TGTGCCAGCAGCTTAGGGGCTCTTTACCGCTCCTACGAGCAGTACGTC. The gene calls are TRBV11-3 and TRBJ2-7; D remains unclear. Germline V gene lookup returns CDR1 SGHNT and CDR2 YENEEA. V was pared by 1 base and J by 0 bases, with 13 bases between. This CDR3 comprises 16 residues.